This TCR beta chain was captured by sequencing in a study of liver allograft versus peripheral blood T cells. Overall study: The authors compared T cell receptor repertoires in transplanted livers with recipients' peripheral blood repertoires.

TCRdb re-analysed the reads in MiXCR, keeping a single row per CDR3 protein. The repertoire holds a few thousand distinct CDR3 sequences, with roughly 15% as singletons. Comment on this clonotype: Its antigen is still unknown.

This CDR3 has 16 residues. Germline trimming cut 5 bases from V and 0 bases from J; bases unmatched to any gene: 8. Study results and caveats: Intra-allograft T cell receptor repertoires in the liver reportedly differed from peripheral blood repertoires.

The chain links TRBV12-3 or TRBV12-4 to TRBJ1-1, with 8 bases that match TRBD1. The sequence derives from a human patient who had a liver transplant. Part of the T cell pool may stem from the graft donor. CDR3 residues: CASSPLRDRLNTEAFF. In nucleotides, the CDR3 is TGTGCCAGCAGTCCCCTCCGGGACAGGTTGAACACTGAAGCTTTCTTT.